This TCR beta chain originates from a study of CD8 T cells in ankylosing spondylitis. This clonotype was recorded at least ten times. Antigen specificity is unknown. MiXCR, applied by TCRdb to the 5' RACE reads, yields one record per CDR3 protein. The sample lists around 6,700 distinct CDR3 sequences; approximately 2.9% were seen once. Findings and limits, study-wide: There were earlier reports of some motif variants in reactive arthritis synovial fluid and blood. Matched ankylosing spondylitis synovial fluid reportedly contained a significantly enriched population of disease-linked clones.

This CDR3 comprises 15 residues. Germline assignment: CDR1 SGDLS and CDR2 YYNGEE. V lost 0 bases to trimming and J lost 0 bases, with 6 bases between them. The sequence was collected from a female donor with ankylosing spondylitis or in good health (not recorded which). The chain has TRBV9 and TRBJ1-4, with D unresolved. Material: blood, either unsorted or a sorted T cell fraction (not recorded which). CDR3 nucleotide sequence: TGTGCCAGCAGCGTAGAAGGCGCAACTAATGAAAAACTGTTTTTT. This codes for CASSVEGATNEKLFF.